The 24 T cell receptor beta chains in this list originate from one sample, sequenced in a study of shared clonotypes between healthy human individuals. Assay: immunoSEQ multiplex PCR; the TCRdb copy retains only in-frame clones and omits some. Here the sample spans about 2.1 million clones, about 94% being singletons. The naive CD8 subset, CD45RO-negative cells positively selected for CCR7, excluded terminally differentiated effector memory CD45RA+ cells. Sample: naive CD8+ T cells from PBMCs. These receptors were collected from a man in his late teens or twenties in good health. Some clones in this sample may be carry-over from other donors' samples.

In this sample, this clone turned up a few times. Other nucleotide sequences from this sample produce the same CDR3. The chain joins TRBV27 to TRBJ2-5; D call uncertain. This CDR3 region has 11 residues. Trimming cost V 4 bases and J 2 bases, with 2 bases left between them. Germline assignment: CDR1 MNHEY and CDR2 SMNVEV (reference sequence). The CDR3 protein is CASSSQETQYF. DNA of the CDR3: TGTGCCAGCAGTTCACAAGAGACCCAGTACTTC.

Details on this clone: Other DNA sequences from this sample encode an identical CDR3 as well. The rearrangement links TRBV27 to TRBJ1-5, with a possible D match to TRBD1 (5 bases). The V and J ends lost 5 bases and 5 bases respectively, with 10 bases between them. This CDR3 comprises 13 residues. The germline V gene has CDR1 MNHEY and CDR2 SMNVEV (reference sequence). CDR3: CASSPTGYQPQHF. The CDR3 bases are TGTGCCAGCAGTCCAACAGGTTATCAGCCCCAGCATTTT.

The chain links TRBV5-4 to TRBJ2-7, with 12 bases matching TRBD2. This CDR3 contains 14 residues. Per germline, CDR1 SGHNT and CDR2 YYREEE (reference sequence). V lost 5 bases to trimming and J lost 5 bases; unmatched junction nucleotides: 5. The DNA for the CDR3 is TGTGCCAGCAGTAAGGGACTAGCGGGTAACGAGCAGTACTTC. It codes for CASSKGLAGNEQYF.

CDR3 in amino acids: CASSARAGTQVAQYF. The CDR3 DNA reads TGTGCCAGCAGCGCCAGGGCGGGGACACAGGTCGCGCAGTACTTC. J is TRBJ2-7 and V is TRBV9, with D possibly called TRBD1 or TRBD2 (6 bases each). The CDR3 consists of 15 residues. V dropped 3 bases and J dropped 9 bases, with 22 bases sitting between them. The germline V gene has CDR1 SGDLS and CDR2 YYNGEE.

In DNA form, the CDR3 reads TGTGCCAGCAGCCAGGACAGGAGCGGGCTCATCTCCTACGAGCAGTACTTC. It specifies CASSQDRSGLISYEQYF. The chain joins TRBV4-2 to TRBJ2-7, with D possibly being TRBD1 (7 bases). Between the trimmed V and J ends, which lost 3 bases and 0 bases, there was a span of 18 bases. CDR3 length: 17 amino acids. Germline V gene lookup returns CDR1 LGHNA and CDR2 YNFKEQ.

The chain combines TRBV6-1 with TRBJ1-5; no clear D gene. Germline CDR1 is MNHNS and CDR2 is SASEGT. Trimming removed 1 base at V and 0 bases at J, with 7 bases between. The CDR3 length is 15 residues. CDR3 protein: CASSEDRYSNQPQHF. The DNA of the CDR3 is TGTGCCAGCAGTGAAGATAGGTATAGCAATCAGCCCCAGCATTTT.

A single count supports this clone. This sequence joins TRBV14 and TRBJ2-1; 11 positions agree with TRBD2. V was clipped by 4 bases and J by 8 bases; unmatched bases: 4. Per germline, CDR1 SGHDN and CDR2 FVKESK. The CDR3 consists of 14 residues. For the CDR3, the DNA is TGTGCCAGCAGCCTTAGCGGGAGGGCCTATGAGCAGTTCTTC. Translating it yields CASSLSGRAYEQFF.

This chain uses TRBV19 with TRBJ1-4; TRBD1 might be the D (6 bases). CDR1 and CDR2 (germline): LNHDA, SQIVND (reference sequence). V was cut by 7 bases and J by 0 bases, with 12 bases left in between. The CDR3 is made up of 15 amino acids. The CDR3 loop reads CASNPGGPTNEKLFF. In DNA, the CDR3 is TGTGCCAGTAACCCCGGGGGCCCAACTAATGAAAAACTGTTTTTT.

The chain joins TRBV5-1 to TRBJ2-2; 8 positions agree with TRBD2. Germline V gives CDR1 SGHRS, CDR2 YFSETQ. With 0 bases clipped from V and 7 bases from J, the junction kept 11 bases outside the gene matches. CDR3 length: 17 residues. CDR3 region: CASSLEGGRLLIGELFF. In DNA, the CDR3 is TGCGCCAGCAGCTTGGAGGGCGGGAGGCTCTTGATCGGGGAGCTGTTTTTT.

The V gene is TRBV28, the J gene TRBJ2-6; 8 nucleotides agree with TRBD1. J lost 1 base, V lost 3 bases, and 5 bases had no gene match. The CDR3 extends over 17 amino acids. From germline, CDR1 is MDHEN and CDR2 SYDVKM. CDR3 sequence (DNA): TGTGCCAGCAGTTTTTCAGGGGGCGCTTCTGGGGCCAACGTCCTGACTTTC. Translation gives CASSFSGGASGANVLTF. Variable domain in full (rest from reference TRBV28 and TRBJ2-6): DVKVTQSSRYLVKRTGEKVFLECVQDMDHENMFWYRQDPGLGLRLIYFSYDVKMKEKGDIPEGYSVSREKKERFSLILESASTNQTSMYLCASSFSGGASGANVLTFGAGSRLTVL.

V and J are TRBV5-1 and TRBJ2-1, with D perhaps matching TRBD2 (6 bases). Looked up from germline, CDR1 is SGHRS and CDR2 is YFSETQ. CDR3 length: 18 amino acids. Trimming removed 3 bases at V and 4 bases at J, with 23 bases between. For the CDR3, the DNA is TGCGCCAGCAGCTACTCCTTGGGGGGAGAATCTTCTTACAATGAGCAGTTCTTC. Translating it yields CASSYSLGGESSYNEQFF.

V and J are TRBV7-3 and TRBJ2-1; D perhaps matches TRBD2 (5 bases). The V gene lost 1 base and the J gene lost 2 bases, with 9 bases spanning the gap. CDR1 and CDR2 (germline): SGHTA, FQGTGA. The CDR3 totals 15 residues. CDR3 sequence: CASSLRRVAYNEQFF. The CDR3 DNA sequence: TGTGCCAGCAGCTTAAGGCGGGTAGCCTACAATGAGCAGTTCTTC.

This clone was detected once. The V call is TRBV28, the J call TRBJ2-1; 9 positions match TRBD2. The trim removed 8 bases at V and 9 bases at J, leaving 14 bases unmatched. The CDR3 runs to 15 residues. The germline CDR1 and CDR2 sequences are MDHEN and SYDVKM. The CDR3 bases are TGTGCCAGCGTACCTCTAGCTAGCGGGAACCCTGAGCAGTTCTTC. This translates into CASVPLASGNPEQFF.

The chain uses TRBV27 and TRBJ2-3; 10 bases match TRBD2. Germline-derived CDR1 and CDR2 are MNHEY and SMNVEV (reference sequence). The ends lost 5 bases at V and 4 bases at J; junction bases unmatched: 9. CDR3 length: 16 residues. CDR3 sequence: CASSLGPSGSADTQYF. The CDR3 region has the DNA TGTGCCAGCAGTCTCGGGCCTAGCGGGAGCGCAGATACGCAGTATTTT.

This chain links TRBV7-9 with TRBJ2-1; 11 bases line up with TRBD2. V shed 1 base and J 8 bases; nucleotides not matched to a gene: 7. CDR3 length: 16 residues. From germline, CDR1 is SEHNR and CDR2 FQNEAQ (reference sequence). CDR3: CASSLVVAGGPDEQFF. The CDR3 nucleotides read TGTGCCAGCAGCTTAGTCGTAGCGGGGGGGCCAGATGAGCAGTTCTTC.

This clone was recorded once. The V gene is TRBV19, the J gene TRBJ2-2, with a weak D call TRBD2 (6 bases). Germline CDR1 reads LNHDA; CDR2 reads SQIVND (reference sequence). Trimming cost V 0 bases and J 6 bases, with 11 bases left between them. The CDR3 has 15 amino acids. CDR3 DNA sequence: TGTGCCAGTAGTATAGATCTGCGACTAGCCGGGGAGCTGTTTTTT. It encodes CASSIDLRLAGELFF.

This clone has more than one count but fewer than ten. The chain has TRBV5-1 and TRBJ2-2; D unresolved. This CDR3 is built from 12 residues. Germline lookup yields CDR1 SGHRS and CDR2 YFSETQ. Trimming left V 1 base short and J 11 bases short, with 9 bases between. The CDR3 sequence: CASSLNIHELFF. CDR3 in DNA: TGCGCCAGCAGCTTGAACATCCACGAGCTGTTTTTT.

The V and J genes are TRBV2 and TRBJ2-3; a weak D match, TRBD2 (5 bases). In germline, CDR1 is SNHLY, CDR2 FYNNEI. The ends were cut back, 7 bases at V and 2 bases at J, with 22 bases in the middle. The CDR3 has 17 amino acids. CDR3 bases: TGTGCCAGCACCGCCGCGGACTCTCCCCACCACACAGATACGCAGTATTTT. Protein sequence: CASTAADSPHHTDTQYF.

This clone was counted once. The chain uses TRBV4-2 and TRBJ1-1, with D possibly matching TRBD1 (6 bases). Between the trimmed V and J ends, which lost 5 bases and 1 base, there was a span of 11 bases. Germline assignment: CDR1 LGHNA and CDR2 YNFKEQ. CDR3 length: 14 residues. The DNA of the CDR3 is TGTGCCAGCAGCTTGGGAGGGGGGAACACTGAAGCTTTCTTT. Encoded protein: CASSLGGGNTEAFF.

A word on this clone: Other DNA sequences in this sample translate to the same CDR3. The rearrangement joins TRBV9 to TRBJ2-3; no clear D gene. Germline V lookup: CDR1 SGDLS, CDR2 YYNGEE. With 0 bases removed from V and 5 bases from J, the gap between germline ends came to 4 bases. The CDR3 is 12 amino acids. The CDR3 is CASSVVGDTQYF. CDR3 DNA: TGTGCCAGCAGCGTAGTTGGAGATACGCAGTATTTT.

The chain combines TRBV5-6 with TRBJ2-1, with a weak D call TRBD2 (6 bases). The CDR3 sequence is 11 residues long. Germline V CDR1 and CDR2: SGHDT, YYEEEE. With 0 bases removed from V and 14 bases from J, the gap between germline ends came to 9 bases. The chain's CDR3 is CASSLGLDEFF. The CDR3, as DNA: TGTGCCAGCAGCTTGGGACTAGATGAGTTCTTC.

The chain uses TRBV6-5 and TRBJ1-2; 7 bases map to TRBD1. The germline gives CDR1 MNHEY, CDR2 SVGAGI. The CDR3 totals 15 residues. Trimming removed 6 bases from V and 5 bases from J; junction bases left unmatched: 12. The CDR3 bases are TGTGCCAGCAGCCGTAGTACGACAGGGAGGTATGGCTACACCTTC. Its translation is CASSRSTTGRYGYTF.

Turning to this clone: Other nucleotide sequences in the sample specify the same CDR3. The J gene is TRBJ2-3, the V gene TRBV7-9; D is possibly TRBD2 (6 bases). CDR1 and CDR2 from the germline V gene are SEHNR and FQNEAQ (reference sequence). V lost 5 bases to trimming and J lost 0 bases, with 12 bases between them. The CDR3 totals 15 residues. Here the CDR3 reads CASSPPGASTDTQYF. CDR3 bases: TGTGCCAGCAGCCCACCGGGAGCTAGCACAGATACGCAGTATTTT. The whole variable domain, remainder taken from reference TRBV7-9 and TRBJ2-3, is DTGVSQNPRHKITKRGQNVTFRCDPISEHNRLYWYRQTLGQGPEFLTYFQNEAQLEKSRLLSDRFSAERPKGSFSTLEIQRTEQGDSAMYLCASSPPGASTDTQYFGPGTRLTVL.

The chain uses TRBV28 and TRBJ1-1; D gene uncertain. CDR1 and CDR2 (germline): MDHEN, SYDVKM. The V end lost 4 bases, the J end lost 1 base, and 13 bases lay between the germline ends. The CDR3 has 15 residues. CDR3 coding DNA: TGTGCCAGCAGTTCATCCAGAGAAGCGAACACTGAAGCTTTCTTT. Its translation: CASSSSREANTEAFF.